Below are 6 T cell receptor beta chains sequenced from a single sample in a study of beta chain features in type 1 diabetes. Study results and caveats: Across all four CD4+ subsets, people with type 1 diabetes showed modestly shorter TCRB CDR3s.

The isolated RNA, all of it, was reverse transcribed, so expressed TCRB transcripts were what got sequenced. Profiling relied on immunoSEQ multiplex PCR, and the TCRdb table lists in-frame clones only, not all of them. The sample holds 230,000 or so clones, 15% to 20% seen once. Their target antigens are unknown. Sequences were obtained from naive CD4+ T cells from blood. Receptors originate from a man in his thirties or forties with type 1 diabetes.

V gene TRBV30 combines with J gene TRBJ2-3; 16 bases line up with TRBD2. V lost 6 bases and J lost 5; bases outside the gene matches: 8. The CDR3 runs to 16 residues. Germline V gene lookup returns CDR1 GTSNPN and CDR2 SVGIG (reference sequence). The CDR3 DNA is TGTGCCTGCTTCGGGACTAGCGGGGGGGGCGGAGATACGCAGTATTTT. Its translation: CACFGTSGGGGDTQYF.

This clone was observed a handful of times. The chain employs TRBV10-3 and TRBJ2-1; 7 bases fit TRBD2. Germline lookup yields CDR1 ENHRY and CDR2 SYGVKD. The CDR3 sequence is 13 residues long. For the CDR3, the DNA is TGTGCTTCGGGGCGGGAGACCTACAATGAGCAGTTCTTC. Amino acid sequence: CASGRETYNEQFF.

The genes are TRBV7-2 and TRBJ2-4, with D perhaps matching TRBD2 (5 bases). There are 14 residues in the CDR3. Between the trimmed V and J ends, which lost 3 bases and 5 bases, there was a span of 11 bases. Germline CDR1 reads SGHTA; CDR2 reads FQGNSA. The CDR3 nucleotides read TGTGCCAGCAGCTTTCGAGGGAATGAAAACATTCAGTACTTC. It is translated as CASSFRGNENIQYF. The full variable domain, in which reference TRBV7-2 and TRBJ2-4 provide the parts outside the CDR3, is GAGVSQSPSNKVTEKGKDVELRCDPISGHTALYWYRQSLGQGLEFLIYFQGNSAPDKSGLPSDRFSAERTGGSVSTLTIQRTQQEDSAVYLCASSFRGNENIQYFGAGTRLSVL.

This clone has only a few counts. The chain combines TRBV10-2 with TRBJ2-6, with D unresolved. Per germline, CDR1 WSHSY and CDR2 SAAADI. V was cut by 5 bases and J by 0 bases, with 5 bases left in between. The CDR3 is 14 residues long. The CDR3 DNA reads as TGCGCCAGCAGTTATCGCTCTGGGGCCAACGTCCTGACTTTC. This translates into CASSYRSGANVLTF.

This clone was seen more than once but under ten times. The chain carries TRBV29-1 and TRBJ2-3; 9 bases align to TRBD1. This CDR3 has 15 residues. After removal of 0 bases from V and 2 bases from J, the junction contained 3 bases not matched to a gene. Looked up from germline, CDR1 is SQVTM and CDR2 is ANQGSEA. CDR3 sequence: CSVEEGQGITDTQYF. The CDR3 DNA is TGCAGCGTTGAAGAAGGACAGGGGATCACAGATACGCAGTATTTT.

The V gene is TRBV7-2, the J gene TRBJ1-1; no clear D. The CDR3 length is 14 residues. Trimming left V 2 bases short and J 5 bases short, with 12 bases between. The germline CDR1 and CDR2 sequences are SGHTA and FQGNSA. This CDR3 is CASSLSRGVTEAFF. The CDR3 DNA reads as TGTGCCAGCAGCTTATCTCGCGGAGTAACTGAAGCTTTCTTT.